This record covers a single T cell receptor (beta chain). The antigen is unknown. Amplification used 60 Vbeta primers and 13 Jbeta primers. Using immunoSEQ multiplex PCR, the repertoire was profiled, and TCRdb retains in-frame clones only, with some absent. The table includes 150,000 to 200,000 clones, over 60% detected once. The record originates from a study of cytomegalovirus exposure and HLA in healthy donors. Study-wide results and limits: In vitro testing confirmed a few CMV-associated chains as specific for CMV antigens.

Trimming pared 5 bases from V and 1 base from J, leaving 26 bases between. CDR1 and CDR2 (germline): LNHDA, SQIVND (reference sequence). The CDR3 runs 19 residues. The rearrangement joins TRBV19 to TRBJ1-1; D is perhaps TRBD1 (5 bases). The sequenced sample consisted of PBMCs. This receptor was identified in a woman in her forties in good health and CMV-seronegative. The CDR3 is CASSRGVLQAKKGNTEAFF. The CDR3 nucleotides read TGTGCCAGTAGTCGTGGGGTTTTACAGGCGAAGAAAGGGAACACTGAAGCTTTCTTT.